The 21 T cell receptor beta chains in this list originate from one sample, sequenced in a study of blood T cell repertoires in COVID-19. Method: immunoSEQ multiplex PCR; TCRdb's copy keeps in-frame clones and lacks some. The data hold over 250,000 clones, with roughly 80% observed a single time. Sequencing used PBMCs or T cells enriched from blood (not recorded which). Source of these receptors: a man between 35 and 55 years old who had been exposed to COVID-19.

The chain is built from TRBV29-1 and TRBJ1-1; D may be TRBD1 (6 bases). The CDR3 has 14 amino acids. Germline V gene lookup returns CDR1 SQVTM and CDR2 ANQGSEA. Between the trimmed V and J ends, which lost 6 bases and 0 bases, there was a span of 14 bases. In DNA, the CDR3 is TGCAGCGTCACAACCGGACAGCTGAACACTGAAGCTTTCTTT. It codes for CSVTTGQLNTEAFF.

This clone came up many times. The rearrangement joins TRBV12-3 or TRBV12-4 to TRBJ1-3; D is ambiguous. The CDR3 sequence is 13 residues long. V lost 7 bases, J lost 2 bases, and 9 bases lay in between. CDR3 residues: CASTDIAGNTIYF. As DNA, the CDR3 is TGTGCCAGCACCGACATCGCTGGAAACACCATATATTTT.

The chain has TRBV9 and TRBJ1-1; D call uncertain. This CDR3 has 14 residues. The V and J ends lost 4 bases and 1 base respectively, with 11 bases between them. Germline values: CDR1 SGDLS, CDR2 YYNGEE. In nucleotides, the CDR3 is TGTGCCAGCAGCTACACACCCGAGAACACTGAAGCTTTCTTT. Translating it yields CASSYTPENTEAFF. The variable domain in full, completed from reference TRBV9 and TRBJ1-1, reads DSGVTQTPKHLITATGQRVTLRCSPRSGDLSVYWYQQSLDQGLQFLIQYYNGEERAKGNILERFSAQQFPDLHSELNLSSLELGDSALYFCASSYTPENTEAFFGQGTRLTVV.

V gene TRBV30 combines with J gene TRBJ1-3; D call uncertain. The germline gives CDR1 GTSNPN, CDR2 SVGIG (reference sequence). Deletions cut 7 bases from V and 2 bases from J, with 12 bases between. The CDR3 spans 13 residues. The CDR3 loop reads CASSKSPGNTIYF. Here the CDR3 DNA reads TGTGCCTCCTCTAAGAGCCCTGGAAACACCATATATTTT.

V gene TRBV7-9 combines with J gene TRBJ1-6; 7 bases map to TRBD1. The CDR3 spans 16 residues. CDR1 is SEHNR and CDR2 is FQNEAQ in the germline V gene (reference sequence). With V trimmed by 5 bases and J by 8 bases, 12 bases remained unmatched. This CDR3 is CASSEGTAGRYSPLHF. For the CDR3, the DNA is TGTGCCAGCAGCGAGGGGACAGCCGGGCGCTATTCACCCCTCCACTTT. The full variable domain, its missing parts supplied by reference TRBV7-9 and TRBJ1-6, is DTGVSQNPRHKITKRGQNVTFRCDPISEHNRLYWYRQTLGQGPEFLTYFQNEAQLEKSRLLSDRFSAERPKGSFSTLEIQRTEQGDSAMYLCASSEGTAGRYSPLHFGNGTRLTVT.

The chain carries TRBV19 and TRBJ1-3; D is undetermined. Germline loops: CDR1 LNHDA, CDR2 SQIVND (reference sequence). This CDR3 contains 13 residues. Trimming cost V 8 bases and J 8 bases, with 16 bases left between them. CDR3 sequence reads: CASSETYGDTIYF. As DNA, the CDR3 is TGTGCCAGTTCCGAAACGTACGGGGACACCATATATTTT.

The CDR3 sequence: CASSQGAGGGAYEQYF. In DNA, the CDR3 is TGTGCCAGCAGCCAAGGAGCGGGAGGGGGAGCCTACGAGCAGTACTTC. V gene TRBV3-1 (or the pseudogene TRBV3-2) combines with J gene TRBJ2-7; 10 bases agree with TRBD2. The germline gives CDR1 LGHDT, CDR2 YNNKEL (reference sequence). The CDR3 loop spans 16 amino acids. Trimming removed 1 base from V and 2 bases from J; junction bases left unmatched: 5.

Details on this clone: One end of the junction fails to match germline, which may point to a read error. V gene TRBV19 combines with J gene TRBJ1-2; possibly TRBD1 for D (5 bases). This CDR3 has 13 amino acids. Germline V gene sequence: CDR1 LNHDA, CDR2 SQIVND (reference sequence). Written as DNA, the CDR3 is TGTGCCAGTAGTATAGCAGCGCGAGGGGAGGCTACGTTC. Amino acid sequence: CASSIAARGEATF.

The rearrangement uses TRBV7-9 and TRBJ2-7, with D possibly matching TRBD2 (5 bases). Germline-derived CDR1 and CDR2 are SEHNR and FQNEAQ (reference sequence). This CDR3 is 15 amino acids long. V gave up 4 bases and J gave up 1 base, with 14 bases separating them. In DNA, the CDR3 is TGTGCCAGCAGCTCCGGACTGACATGGTCCTACGAGCAGTACTTC. This gives the protein CASSSGLTWSYEQYF. Supplemented by reference TRBV7-9 and TRBJ2-7, the full variable domain reads DTGVSQNPRHKITKRGQNVTFRCDPISEHNRLYWYRQTLGQGPEFLTYFQNEAQLEKSRLLSDRFSAERPKGSFSTLEIQRTEQGDSAMYLCASSSGLTWSYEQYFGPGTRLTVT.

The V and J genes are TRBV6-5 and TRBJ1-3, with 9 bases matching TRBD1. Germline loops: CDR1 MNHEY, CDR2 SVGAGI. V lost 6 bases to trimming and J lost 3 bases; unmatched junction nucleotides: 3. CDR3 length: 14 residues. Here the CDR3 reads CASRQGARGNTIYF. For the CDR3, the DNA is TGTGCCAGCAGACAGGGGGCGCGTGGAAACACCATATATTTT.

The chain uses TRBV7-9 and TRBJ1-5; D gene unclear. There are 18 residues in the CDR3. The germline V and J ends were trimmed by 1 base and 7 bases, with 23 bases remaining between them. The germline V gene has CDR1 SEHNR and CDR2 FQNEAQ (reference sequence). The CDR3 DNA sequence: TGTGCCAGCAGCTTAGTAGTGGGCTCGTCACGCCCTGGGCAGCCCCAGCATTTT. It encodes CASSLVVGSSRPGQPQHF.

This rearrangement joins TRBV5-1 to TRBJ2-3; TRBD1 aligns across 9 bases. The CDR3 contains 15 residues. Germline assignment: CDR1 SGHRS and CDR2 YFSETQ. The trim removed 4 bases at V and 5 bases at J, leaving 8 bases unmatched. CDR3: CASSPGTGFQDTQYF. The CDR3 region has the DNA TGCGCCAGCAGCCCCGGGACAGGGTTTCAAGATACGCAGTATTTT.

The chain is built from TRBV3-1 (or the pseudogene TRBV3-2) and TRBJ1-2; D ambiguous. Per the germline V gene, CDR1 is LGHDT and CDR2 is YNNKEL (reference sequence). This CDR3 is built from 15 residues. Trimming cost V 1 base and J 4 bases, with 13 bases left between them. The chain's CDR3 is CASSQGQIFAYGYTF. CDR3 in DNA: TGTGCCAGCAGCCAAGGCCAGATTTTTGCCTATGGCTACACCTTC.

This clone occurred once. The rearrangement uses TRBV6-5 and TRBJ1-1; 9 nucleotides match TRBD1. With V trimmed by 0 bases and J by 6 bases, 8 bases remained unmatched. Germline V gene sequence: CDR1 MNHEY, CDR2 SVGAGI. The CDR3 spans 16 residues. The CDR3 bases are TGTGCCAGCAGTTACTCTACAGGGGGCTGGGGTGCTGAAGCTTTCTTT. Amino acid sequence: CASSYSTGGWGAEAFF.

The CDR3 reads CASGLPRQPYTF. In nucleotides, the CDR3 is TGTGCTAGTGGTTTGCCCCGACAGCCCTACACCTTC. The chain employs TRBV12-5 and TRBJ1-2, with D possibly matching TRBD1 (5 bases). The V gene's germline CDR1 is LGHNT and CDR2 FRNRAP. This CDR3 region has 12 residues. V shed 2 bases and J shed 10 bases, with 11 bases lying between them.

V gene TRBV5-6 combines with J gene TRBJ1-2; 7 bases are a match to TRBD1. Germline trimming cut 6 bases from V and 8 bases from J; bases unmatched to any gene: 13. The CDR3 sequence is 14 residues long. The germline V gene encodes CDR1 SGHDT and CDR2 YYEEEE. The CDR3 DNA reads as TGTGCCAGCACCCCGACAGGGTATGAAGGGGGCTACACCTTC. Translating gives CASTPTGYEGGYTF.

The chain couples TRBV6-5 to TRBJ1-5; D gene ambiguous. V lost 2 bases, J lost 5 bases, and 13 bases lay in between. The germline V gene encodes CDR1 MNHEY and CDR2 SVGAGI. The CDR3 length is 15 residues. CDR3 region: CASSYIARYDQPQHF. For the CDR3, the DNA is TGTGCCAGCAGTTACATTGCGAGATATGATCAGCCCCAGCATTTT.

This clone was seen a few times. This chain uses TRBV5-1 with TRBJ2-7; D might be TRBD2 (6 bases). Germline V lookup: CDR1 SGHRS, CDR2 YFSETQ. The CDR3 totals 17 residues. Trimming took off 0 bases at V and 7 bases at J, with 23 bases between the two ends. The CDR3 sequence: CASSLGFAAGRNEEQYF. The CDR3 DNA reads TGCGCCAGCAGCTTGGGATTCGCGGCGGGAAGGAACGAAGAGCAGTACTTC. The whole variable domain, filled in from reference TRBV5-1 and TRBJ2-7, reads KAGVTQTPRYLIKTRGQQVTLSCSPISGHRSVSWYQQTPGQGLQFLFEYFSETQRNKGNFPGRFSGRQFSNSRSEMNVSTLELGDSALYLCASSLGFAAGRNEEQYFGPGTRLTVT.

This chain joins TRBV29-1 and TRBJ1-2; a possible D gene is TRBD1 (5 bases). The V end lost 0 bases, the J end lost 7 bases, and 18 bases lay between the germline ends. Germline V CDR1 and CDR2: SQVTM, ANQGSEA. CDR3 length: 15 amino acids. The CDR3 here is CSVEENGGRVSGYTF. The DNA for the CDR3 is TGCAGCGTTGAAGAAAATGGGGGGAGGGTGTCTGGCTACACCTTC.

The chain employs TRBV18 and TRBJ2-6, with a possible D match to TRBD1 (5 bases). In germline, CDR1 is KGHSH, CDR2 LQKENI. Trimming removed 2 bases at V and 0 bases at J, with 11 bases between. This CDR3 spans 17 amino acids. The CDR3 protein is CASSPSRGASGANVLTF. CDR3 DNA sequence: TGTGCCAGCTCACCATCAAGGGGCGCCTCTGGGGCCAACGTCCTGACTTTC.

The chain recombines TRBV20-1 with TRBJ1-1; D unresolved. The CDR3 runs to 14 residues. The germline V and J ends were trimmed by 3 bases and 0 bases, with 11 bases remaining between them. Germline V CDR1 and CDR2: DFQATT, SNEGSKA (reference sequence). Written as DNA, the CDR3 is TGCAGTGCTAGTTCTTCGGTTGTGAACACTGAAGCTTTCTTT. Encoded protein: CSASSSVVNTEAFF.